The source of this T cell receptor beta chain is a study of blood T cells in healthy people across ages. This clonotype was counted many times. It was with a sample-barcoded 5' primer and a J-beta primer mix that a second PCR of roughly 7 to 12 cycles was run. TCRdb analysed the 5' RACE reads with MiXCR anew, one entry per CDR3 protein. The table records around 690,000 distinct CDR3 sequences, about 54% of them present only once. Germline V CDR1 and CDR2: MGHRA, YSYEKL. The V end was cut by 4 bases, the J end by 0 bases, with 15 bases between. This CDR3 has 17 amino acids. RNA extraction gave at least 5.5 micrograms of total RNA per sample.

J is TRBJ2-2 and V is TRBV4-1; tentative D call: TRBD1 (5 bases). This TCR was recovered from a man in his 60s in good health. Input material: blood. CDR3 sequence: CASSRTPGNANTGELFF. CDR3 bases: TGCGCCAGCAGCCGAACCCCAGGGAACGCGAACACCGGGGAGCTGTTTTTT.